The 26 T cell receptor beta chains given below trace back to one sample, sequenced in a study of identical twins. TCRdb reprocessed the 5' RACE reads with MiXCR, giving one entry per CDR3 protein. The profile shows 1.5 million to 2 million distinct CDR3 sequences, less than 40% of them singletons. Sample: cord blood. The origin of the receptors is a newborn girl in good health.

CDR3 protein: CASSYGQGLGIQYF. The CDR3 nucleotides read TGTGCCAGCAGTTACGGACAGGGATTGGGCATTCAGTACTTC. This chain connects TRBV6-6 to TRBJ2-7; 8 bases fit TRBD1. With the DNA end fitting TRBJ2-4 better, the J assignment may be wrong. This CDR3 spans 14 amino acids. Germline assignment: CDR1 MNHNY and CDR2 SVGAGI (reference sequence).

This clonotype was counted many times. The chain uses TRBV9 and TRBJ1-2, with 7 bases aligning to TRBD1. Germline-derived CDR1 and CDR2 are SGDLS and YYNGEE. J lost 6 bases, V lost 0 bases, and 8 bases had no gene match. The CDR3 is 15 residues long. The CDR3 DNA reads as TGTGCCAGCAGCGTAGGATGGACAGGTGGAGATGGCTACACCTTC. It is translated as CASSVGWTGGDGYTF.

As regards this clonotype: One junction end does not reproduce the germline sequence, and a read error may be involved. The chain recombines TRBV28 with TRBJ1-6, with 8 bases lining up with TRBD1. Germline V gene data show CDR1 as MDHEN and CDR2 as SYDVKM. CDR3 length: 15 residues. The DNA of the CDR3 is TGTGCCAGCAGTTTCCGACAGGGGAATAATTCACCCCCCCACTTT. Translated, it gives CASSFRQGNNSPPHF.

This chain uses TRBV20-1 with TRBJ1-5; the match to TRBD1 covers 7 bases. Germline V gene sequence: CDR1 DFQATT, CDR2 SNEGSKA (reference sequence). Trimming cost V 3 bases and J 0 bases; bases outside gene matches: 8. The CDR3 totals 16 residues. The CDR3 bases are TGCAGTGCTAGGGAACAGGGGAGGTATAGCAATCAGCCCCAGCATTTT. Its translation is CSAREQGRYSNQPQHF.

Many counts were recorded for this clonotype. The genes are TRBV27 and TRBJ2-5; 11 nucleotides line up with TRBD2. CDR1 MNHEY and CDR2 SMNVEV come from the germline V gene (reference sequence). CDR3 size: 16 residues. With 4 bases clipped from V and 1 base from J, the junction kept 5 bases outside the gene matches. CDR3 residues: CASSSLAGVLQETQYF. The CDR3 DNA reads TGTGCCAGCAGTTCACTAGCGGGGGTACTCCAAGAGACCCAGTACTTC.

Concerning this clonotype itself: A much larger clone sits a single nucleotide away, making a read error possible. This chain links TRBV27 with TRBJ1-2, with D tentatively TRBD1 (5 bases). The CDR3 has 13 amino acids. Germline V gene sequence: CDR1 MNHEY, CDR2 SMNVEV (reference sequence). This chain's CDR3 is CASSLRRDHGHTF. The DNA of the CDR3 is TGTGCCAGCAGTTTACGCAGGGACCATGGCCACACCTTC.

The V call is TRBV10-3, the J call TRBJ2-1; weak D call: TRBD1 (6 bases). Judging by the DNA end, TRBJ2-7 fits better; the J call may be wrong. This CDR3 contains 14 residues. Looked up from germline, CDR1 is ENHRY and CDR2 is SYGVKD. The CDR3 loop reads CAINQGLSYNEQYF. DNA for the CDR3: TGTGCCATCAACCAGGGGCTCTCCTACAATGAGCAGTACTTC.

The chain couples TRBV18 to TRBJ2-4; unclear D gene. The CDR3 has 18 amino acids. Between the trimmed V and J ends, which lost 2 bases and 0 bases, there was a span of 17 bases. Germline CDR1 KGHSH, CDR2 LQKENI. The CDR3, as DNA: TGTGCCAGCTCACCAAAGGTAGTAGCCGGGTTAGCCAAAAACATTCAGTACTTC. Protein sequence: CASSPKVVAGLAKNIQYF.

The J gene is TRBJ1-1, the V gene TRBV20-1; D not certain. Germline V lookup: CDR1 DFQATT, CDR2 SNEGSKA (reference sequence). The CDR3 consists of 14 residues. V lost 0 bases and J 1 base, leaving 9 bases between the germline ends. CDR3 bases: TGCAGTGCTAGAGAAGGACCCGGGAACACTGAAGCTTTCTTT. Translated, it gives CSAREGPGNTEAFF.

This clonotype was detected a few times. The chain employs TRBV9 and TRBJ2-3, with D possibly matching TRBD1 (6 bases). The CDR3 runs 15 residues. In germline, CDR1 is SGDLS, CDR2 YYNGEE. Between the trimmed V and J ends, which lost 0 bases and 2 bases, there was a span of 10 bases. CDR3 residues: CASSVEGHFTDTQYF. CDR3 bases: TGTGCCAGCAGCGTAGAGGGACATTTCACAGATACGCAGTATTTT.

CDR3 coding DNA: TGTGCCAGCAGCTTACTCTGGACTGGGTCGGATGAGCAGTACTTC. As protein: CASSLLWTGSDEQYF. The V and J genes are TRBV7-2 and TRBJ2-7; tentatively, D is TRBD2 (5 bases). V lost 2 bases and J lost 7, with 18 bases in between. Germline V gives CDR1 SGHTA, CDR2 FQGNSA. This CDR3 contains 15 residues. The whole variable domain, filled in from reference TRBV7-2 and TRBJ2-7, reads GAGVSQSPSNKVTEKGKDVELRCDPISGHTALYWYRQSLGQGLEFLIYFQGNSAPDKSGLPSDRFSAERTGGSVSTLTIQRTQQEDSAVYLCASSLLWTGSDEQYFGPGTRLTVT.

In regard to this clonotype: With a much larger clone just one base away, this may be a read error. The V gene is TRBV12-5, the J gene TRBJ2-3, with D possibly TRBD1 on 5 matching bases. CDR3 length equals 12 residues. From germline, CDR1 is LGHNT and CDR2 FRNRAP. In nucleotides, the CDR3 is TGTGCTAGTGGCCGGACAACAGGTACGCAGTATTTT. Encoded protein: CASGRTTGTQYF.

The CDR3 loop reads CASSKVALSGSNEQYF. For the CDR3, the DNA is TGTGCCAGCAGCAAAGTAGCGCTTAGCGGCTCCAATGAGCAGTACTTC. V and J are TRBV21-1 and TRBJ2-7; TRBD2 was called by the table and not checked on the DNA. TRBV21-1 is deemed a pseudogene. CDR3 length: 16 amino acids.

This clonotype was detected a few times. The CDR3 reads CAIGSSGLGETQYF. DNA of the CDR3: TGTGCCATCGGTTCTAGCGGGTTGGGGGAGACCCAGTACTTC. This chain uses TRBV10-3 with TRBJ2-5, with 8 bases aligning to TRBD2. The CDR3 runs to 14 residues. The germline gives CDR1 ENHRY, CDR2 SYGVKD. After removal of 8 bases from V and 5 bases from J, the junction contained 10 bases not matched to a gene.

With respect to this clonotype: Since a far larger clone is one base different, this is likely a read error. The V gene is TRBV12-3 or TRBV12-4, the J gene TRBJ2-1; 7 bases align to TRBD2. Trimming cost V 6 bases and J 10 bases; bases outside gene matches: 3. There are 11 residues in the CDR3. The CDR3 region is CASSGDYEQFF. CDR3 sequence (DNA): TGTGCCAGCAGCGGGGACTACGAGCAGTTCTTC.

This clonotype turned up a few times. V is TRBV20-1 and J is TRBJ2-5; TRBD2 matches at 10 bases. CDR3 length: 20 amino acids. V trimming: 3 bases; J trimming: 2 bases; junction bases outside the gene matches: 21. The germline gives CDR1 DFQATT, CDR2 SNEGSKA (reference sequence). Here the CDR3 reads CSASVFQISGGIGLQETQYF. DNA of the CDR3: TGCAGTGCTAGCGTCTTTCAGATTAGCGGGGGGATCGGTTTACAAGAGACCCAGTACTTC.

V usage is TRBV7-4 and J usage is TRBJ2-5; D possibly corresponds to TRBD2 (5 bases). V was shortened by 1 base and J by 2 bases, with 14 bases between the two germline ends. The length of the CDR3 is 16 residues. Germline CDR1 and CDR2: SGHVT and SQSDAQ. CDR3 region: CASSLVAASPQETQYF. The DNA of the CDR3 is TGTGCCAGCAGCTTAGTCGCTGCTAGCCCTCAAGAGACCCAGTACTTC.

J is TRBJ1-2 and V is TRBV6-1; no clear D. V was clipped by 6 bases and J by 3 bases, with 14 bases between them. Looked up from germline, CDR1 is MNHNS and CDR2 is SASEGT. The CDR3 loop spans 14 amino acids. The CDR3 DNA sequence: TGTGCCAGCAGGGTTCCGCGCTTAGACTATGGCTACACCTTC. It codes for CASRVPRLDYGYTF.

The chain employs TRBV4-1 and TRBJ2-4; 9 bases are shared with TRBD2. The J call is in doubt because the DNA end fits TRBJ2-7 better. The CDR3 spans 14 residues. Germline V gene sequence: CDR1 MGHRA, CDR2 YSYEKL. CDR3 DNA: TGCGCCAGCAGCCCCTCCGGGACTAGCCCCGAGCAGTACTTC. Translated: CASSPSGTSPEQYF.

The chain couples TRBV20-1 to TRBJ2-1; TRBD2 matches 9 bases. The CDR3 is 17 amino acids. Looked up from germline, CDR1 is DFQATT and CDR2 is SNEGSKA (reference sequence). The CDR3 loop is CSNRRASGKAAYNEQFF. As DNA, the CDR3 is TGCAGCAACCGAAGGGCTAGCGGGAAAGCGGCCTACAATGAGCAGTTCTTC.

Worth noting for this clonotype: Relative to the germline gene, one junction end is altered; a read error may explain this. CDR3 in DNA: TGTGCCAGCAGCGTAGGCGGGACAGGGAGAGAGCAGCACTTC. Encoded protein: CASSVGGTGREQHF. This chain connects TRBV9 to TRBJ2-7, with TRBD1 matching over 9 bases. The CDR3 is 14 residues long. Germline V gene sequence: CDR1 SGDLS, CDR2 YYNGEE.

This clonotype was recorded a few times. V gene TRBV14 combines with J gene TRBJ1-2; 7 bases are shared with TRBD1. Germline lookup yields CDR1 SGHDN and CDR2 FVKESK. After removal of 4 bases from V and 3 bases from J, the junction contained 8 bases not matched to a gene. CDR3 length: 15 residues. The CDR3 is CASSPSNDRDYGYTF. The CDR3 DNA is TGTGCCAGCAGCCCTTCAAACGACAGGGACTATGGCTACACCTTC.

J is TRBJ2-1 and V is TRBV4-1, with a possible D match to TRBD2 (6 bases). Germline lookup yields CDR1 MGHRA and CDR2 YSYEKL. The germline V and J ends were trimmed by 0 bases and 1 base, with 10 bases remaining between them. CDR3 length: 16 residues. CDR3 sequence reads: CASSQDGGRSYNEQFF. CDR3 DNA: TGCGCCAGCAGCCAAGATGGAGGGAGGTCCTACAATGAGCAGTTCTTC.

The chain uses TRBV6-6 and TRBJ1-5; the D is unclear. Germline V gene data show CDR1 as MNHNY and CDR2 as SVGAGI (reference sequence). The CDR3 is made up of 13 amino acids. Trimming left V 0 bases short and J 3 bases short, with 3 bases between. The CDR3 reads CASSYSFNQPQHF. The CDR3 DNA reads as TGTGCCAGCAGTTACTCCTTCAATCAGCCCCAGCATTTT.

V is TRBV27 and J is TRBJ1-5; 8 nucleotides align to TRBD1. The V gene's germline CDR1 is MNHEY and CDR2 SMNVEV (reference sequence). CDR3 size: 17 residues. J was trimmed by 0 bases and V by 4 bases; bases with no gene match: 8. The CDR3 sequence: CASSSLGTGYSNQPQHF. Written as DNA, the CDR3 is TGTGCCAGCAGTTCCCTCGGGACAGGCTATAGCAATCAGCCCCAGCATTTT.

V is TRBV2 and J is TRBJ1-1; TRBD1 might be the D (6 bases). The V gene lost 3 bases and the J gene lost 4 bases, with 12 bases spanning the gap. This CDR3 region has 14 residues. CDR1 is SNHLY, CDR2 FYNNEI, per germline. As DNA, the CDR3 is TGTGCCAGCAGTGATCAGGGGCCGAGCACTGAAGCTTTCTTT. Amino acids: CASSDQGPSTEAFF.